This TCR beta chain was obtained from a study of blood T cell repertoires in COVID-19. This clone was seen only a few times. Germline V lookup: CDR1 SGDLS, CDR2 YYNGEE. The CDR3 covers 15 residues. Unmatched junction bases numbered 5, after V lost 1 base and J lost 7 bases. Profiling relied on immunoSEQ multiplex PCR, and the TCRdb table lists in-frame clones only, not all of them. The data hold about 130,000 clones, with roughly 80% observed a single time. The clonotype originates from a woman under 40 who had recovered from COVID-19. Sequencing was done on a sample of peripheral blood. The chain joins TRBV9 to TRBJ2-1, with 10 bases identical to TRBD1. The CDR3 is CASSVTGTGVNEQFF. CDR3 DNA: TGTGCCAGCAGCGTAACCGGGACAGGGGTGAATGAGCAGTTCTTC.